This T cell receptor (beta chain) is drawn from a study of shared clonotypes between healthy human individuals. The study's findings and limits: Incomplete sequencing of sorted subsets was indicated by rarefaction despite large depth. Sequencing depth was expected to influence donor clonotype sharing.

Only CD45RO-negative cells positively selected for CCR7 counted as naive CD8 cells, so terminally differentiated effector memory CD45RA+ cells were excluded. As concerns this clone: What it recognizes is unknown. Other DNA variants within this sample encode the same CDR3.

Only in-frame clones appear in the TCRdb table, and some are missing; sequencing was by immunoSEQ multiplex PCR. This table has about 2 million clones, approximately 94% appearing once. The sample taken for sequencing was naive CD8+ T cells sorted from blood. The receptor's source is a man aged 18 to 29 in good health.

The CDR3 here is CASSPTGPGELFF. CDR3 bases: TGTGCCAGCTCACCGACAGGCCCCGGGGAGCTGTTTTTT. The chain recombines TRBV18 with TRBJ2-2, with D possibly TRBD1 on 6 matching bases. Germline V lookup: CDR1 KGHSH, CDR2 LQKENI. The CDR3 spans 13 residues. Trimming shortened V by 3 bases and J by 6 bases, and 8 bases separated the two germline ends.